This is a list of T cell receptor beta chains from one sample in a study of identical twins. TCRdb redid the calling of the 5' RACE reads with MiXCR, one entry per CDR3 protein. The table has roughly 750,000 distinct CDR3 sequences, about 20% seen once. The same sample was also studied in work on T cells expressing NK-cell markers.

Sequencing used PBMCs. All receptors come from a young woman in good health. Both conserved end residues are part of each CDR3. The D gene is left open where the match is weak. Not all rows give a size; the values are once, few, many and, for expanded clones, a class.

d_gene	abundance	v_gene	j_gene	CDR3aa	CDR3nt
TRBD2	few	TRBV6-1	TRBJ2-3	CASSSGRAGRSDTQYF	TGTGCCAGCAGCAGCGGGAGGGCCGGTAGGTCAGATACGCAGTATTTT
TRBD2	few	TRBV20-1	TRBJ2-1	CSARRPGTSGNNEQFF	TGCAGTGCTAGACGCCCCGGGACTAGCGGGAACAATGAGCAGTTCTTC
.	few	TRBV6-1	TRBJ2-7	CASRHRDIEFDEQYF	TGTGCCAGCAGACACCGGGACATTGAGTTCGACGAGCAGTACTTC
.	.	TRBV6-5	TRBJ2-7	CASMGRGYEQYF	TGTGCCAGCATGGGCAGAGGCTACGAGCAGTACTTC
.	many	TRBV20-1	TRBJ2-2	CSARGNTGELFF	TGCAGTGCTAGGGGGAACACCGGGGAGCTGTTTTTT
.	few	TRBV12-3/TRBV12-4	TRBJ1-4	CASSLYRSRDEKLFF	TGTGCCAGCAGTCTCTACAGGTCGAGGGATGAAAAACTGTTTTTT
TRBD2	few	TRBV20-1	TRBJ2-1	CSARGEYNDEQFF	TGCAGTGCCCGGGGGGAGTATAACGATGAGCAGTTCTTC
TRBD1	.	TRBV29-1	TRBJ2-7	CSVLTGTPYEQYF	TGCAGCGTGCTGACAGGGACACCCTACGAGCAGTACTTC
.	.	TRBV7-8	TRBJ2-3	CASSLAYSSTDTQYF	TGTGCCAGCAGCTTAGCTTACTCAAGCACAGATACGCAGTATTTT
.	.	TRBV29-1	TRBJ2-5	CSVEGRQQETQYF	TGCAGCGTTGAAGGGCGGCAGCAAGAGACCCAGTACTTC
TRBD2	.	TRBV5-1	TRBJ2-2	CASSLGLAGALTGELFF	TGCGCCAGCAGCTTGGGCCTAGCGGGGGCCCTCACCGGGGAGCTGTTTTTT
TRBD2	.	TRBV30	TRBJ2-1	CAWSPGGAEQFF	TGTGCCTGGTCTCCGGGGGGGGCCGAGCAGTTCTTC
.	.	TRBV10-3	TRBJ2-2	CAISLGRLRGTGELFF	TGTGCCATCAGCTTAGGGCGGCTCCGGGGCACCGGGGAGCTGTTTTTT
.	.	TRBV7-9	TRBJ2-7	CASSSDQSNAYEQYF	TGTGCCAGCAGCTCAGACCAGTCTAATGCCTACGAGCAGTACTTC
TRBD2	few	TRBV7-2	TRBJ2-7	CASSQSGIYYEQYF	TGTGCCAGCAGCCAGAGCGGGATCTATTACGAGCAGTACTTC
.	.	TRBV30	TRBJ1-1	CAWGLNTEAFF	TGTGCCTGGGGACTGAACACTGAAGCTTTCTTT
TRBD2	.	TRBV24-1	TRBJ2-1	CATSDSGGSGHEQFF	TGTGCCACCAGTGATTCGGGGGGGTCGGGGCATGAGCAGTTCTTC
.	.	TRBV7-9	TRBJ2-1	CASTRIGGEQFF	TGTGCCAGCACCAGGATCGGCGGTGAGCAGTTCTTC
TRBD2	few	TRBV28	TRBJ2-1	CASTQGGLANNEQFF	TGTGCCAGCACCCAGGGGGGACTAGCAAACAATGAGCAGTTCTTC
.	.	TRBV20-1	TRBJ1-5	CSARTGPSNQPQHF	TGCAGTGCTAGAACCGGGCCCAGCAATCAGCCCCAGCATTTT
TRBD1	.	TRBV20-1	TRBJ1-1	CSADGQGGYTEAFF	TGCAGTGCGGACGGACAGGGAGGTTACACTGAAGCTTTCTTT
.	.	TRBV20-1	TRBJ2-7	CSARRPSFYEQYF	TGCAGTGCTCGACGACCAAGCTTCTACGAGCAGTACTTC
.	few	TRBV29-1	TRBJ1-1	CSVAPAYSSEGMNTEAFF	TGCAGCGTCGCGCCGGCGTACAGCTCCGAAGGGATGAACACTGAAGCTTTCTTT
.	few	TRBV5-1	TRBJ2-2	CASSPPTDAGELFF	TGCGCCAGCAGTCCGCCGACGGACGCCGGGGAGCTGTTTTTT
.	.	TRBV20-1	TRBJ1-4	CSVGGEKLFF	TGCAGTGTAGGGGGTGAAAAACTGTTTTTT
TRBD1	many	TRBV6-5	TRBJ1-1	CASSSGQGWDTEAFF	TGTGCCAGCAGTTCCGGACAGGGCTGGGACACTGAAGCTTTCTTT
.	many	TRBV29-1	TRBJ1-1	CSVDAGPNTEAFF	TGCAGCGTTGATGCGGGTCCTAACACTGAAGCTTTCTTT
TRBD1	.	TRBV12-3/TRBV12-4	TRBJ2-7	CASSYDNRGSEQYF	TGTGCCAGCAGTTACGACAACAGGGGAAGTGAGCAGTACTTC
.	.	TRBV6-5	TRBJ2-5	CASSYLPGPQETQYF	TGTGCCAGCAGCTACCTACCGGGACCCCAAGAGACCCAGTACTTC
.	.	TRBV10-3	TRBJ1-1	CATGGVLGAEAFF	TGTGCCACCGGGGGGGTGCTGGGAGCTGAAGCTTTCTTT
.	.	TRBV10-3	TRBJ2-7	CATRLTPDEQYF	TGTGCCACCCGATTAACCCCGGACGAGCAGTACTTC
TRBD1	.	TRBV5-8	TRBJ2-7	CASSPRDRGAYEQYF	TGTGCCAGCAGCCCCCGGGACAGGGGAGCATACGAGCAGTACTTC
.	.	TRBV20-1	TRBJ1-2	CSASRPGPDYGYTF	TGCAGTGCCTCTCGACCGGGGCCCGACTATGGCTACACCTTC
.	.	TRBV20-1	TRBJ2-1	CSAPDSRRGVSFDEQFF	TGCAGTGCTCCGGATTCGAGGCGGGGCGTGAGCTTCGATGAGCAGTTCTTC
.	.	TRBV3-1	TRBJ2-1	CASSQDRDPSRRAFF	TGTGCCAGCAGCCAAGATCGGGACCCGTCCCGGCGGGCGTTCTTC
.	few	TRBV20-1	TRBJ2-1	CSTKRGRYNEQFF	TGCAGTACAAAACGTGGGAGATACAATGAGCAGTTCTTC
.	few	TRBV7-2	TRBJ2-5	CASSLFLADQETQYF	TGTGCCAGCAGCTTATTTCTGGCGGACCAAGAGACCCAGTACTTC
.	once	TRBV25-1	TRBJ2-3	CASSGATGDTQYF	TGTGCCAGCAGTGGGGCTACAGGAGATACGCAGTATTTT
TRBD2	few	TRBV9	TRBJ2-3	CASSVETSGGDTQYF	TGTGCCAGCAGCGTAGAAACTAGCGGGGGAGATACGCAGTATTTT
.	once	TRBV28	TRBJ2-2	CASGASVTGELFF	TGTGCCAGCGGGGCTAGCGTCACCGGGGAGCTGTTTTTT
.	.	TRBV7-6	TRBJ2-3	CASSLGTITDTQYF	TGTGCCAGCAGCTTAGGGACAATCACAGATACGCAGTATTTT
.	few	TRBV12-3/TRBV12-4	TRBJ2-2	CASSFSGTGPVETGELFF	TGTGCCAGCAGTTTTTCCGGGACGGGTCCGGTTGAGACCGGGGAGCTGTTTTTT
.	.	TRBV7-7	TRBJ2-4	CASSRRVRYF	TGTGCCAGCAGCCGACGGGTGCGGTACTTC
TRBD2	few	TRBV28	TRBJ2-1	CASSLTASGIEQFF	TGTGCCAGCAGTTTGACGGCTAGCGGGATAGAGCAGTTCTTC